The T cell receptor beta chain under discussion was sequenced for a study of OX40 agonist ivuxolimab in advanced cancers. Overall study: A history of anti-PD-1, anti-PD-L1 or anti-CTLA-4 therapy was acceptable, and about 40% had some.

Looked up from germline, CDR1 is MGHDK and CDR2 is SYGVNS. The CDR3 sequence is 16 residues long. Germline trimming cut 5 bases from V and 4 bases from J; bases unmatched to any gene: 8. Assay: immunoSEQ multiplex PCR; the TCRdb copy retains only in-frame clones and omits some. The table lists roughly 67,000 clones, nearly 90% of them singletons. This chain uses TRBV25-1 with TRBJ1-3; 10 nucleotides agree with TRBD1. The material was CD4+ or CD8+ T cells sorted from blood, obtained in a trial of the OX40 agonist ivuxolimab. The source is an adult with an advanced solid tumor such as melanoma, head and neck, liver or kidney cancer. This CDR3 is CASSPPGQGSGNTIYF. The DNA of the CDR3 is TGTGCCAGCAGTCCACCGGGACAGGGGTCCGGAAACACCATATATTTT.